These 8 T cell receptor beta chains were all obtained from the same sample, sequenced in a study of shared clonotypes between healthy human individuals (dated by TCRdb to 2018 to 2020). Preparation of the library involved the immunoSEQ multiplex PCR assay. Sourced from immuneACCESS, this table was stored by TCRdb with only in-frame sequences that have V and J called. A share of the clones is absent; for the studies checked, an unresolved V gene accounts for under half, and the remainder has no known explanation. The sample records 450,000 to 700,000 clones, nearly 97% of which are singletons. In total, the top ten clones hold around 0.11% of the sample. For the CD8 naive samples, CD45RO-negative cells were positively selected for CCR7, yielding a CD45RA+CCR7+ population from which TemRA cells were excluded. Source material: naive CD8+ T cells sorted from blood. What this sample's cell subset or site label stands for: CD45RA+CCR7+. The receptors come from a woman younger than 45 in good health.

A single count supports this clone. This chain connects TRBV11-2 to TRBJ2-7; 11 nucleotides agree with TRBD1. There are 15 residues in the CDR3. V lost 1 base to trimming and J lost 3 bases; unmatched junction nucleotides: 2. CDR1 and CDR2 (germline): SGHAT, FQNNGV. CDR3 in amino acids: CASSLGGTGGYEQYF. The CDR3 DNA follows: TGTGCCAGCAGCTTAGGTGGGACAGGGGGCTACGAGCAGTACTTC.

The genes are TRBV27 and TRBJ1-2; 7 bases are shared with TRBD1. V was clipped by 6 bases and J by 6 bases; unmatched bases: 10. CDR3 length: 14 amino acids. Germline V gene lookup returns CDR1 MNHEY and CDR2 SMNVEV (reference sequence). The CDR3 loop reads CASRSGDRVDGYTF. The CDR3 DNA reads as TGTGCCAGCAGGTCTGGTGACAGGGTGGATGGCTACACCTTC.

This chain links TRBV5-8 with TRBJ2-7; D unresolved. V was cut by 4 bases and J by 2 bases, with 10 bases left in between. In germline, CDR1 is SGHTS, CDR2 YDEGEE. The CDR3 has 13 residues. The CDR3 nucleotides are TGTGCCAGCAGCCTGCGCGGCGCCTACGAGCAGTACTTC. This translates into CASSLRGAYEQYF.

The chain has TRBV7-9 and TRBJ2-1, with 7 bases fitting TRBD2. V dropped 4 bases and J dropped 8; count of bases not matched to a gene: 8. The CDR3 is 14 residues long. CDR1 and CDR2 (germline): SEHNR, FQNEAQ (reference sequence). This chain's CDR3 is CASSYPTSDHEQFF. Written as DNA, the CDR3 is TGTGCCAGCAGCTATCCTACTAGCGACCATGAGCAGTTCTTC.

This CDR3 reads CASSQRWTNSNQPQHF. CDR3 DNA: TGCGCCAGCAGCCAAAGATGGACAAATAGCAATCAGCCCCAGCATTTT. This chain joins TRBV4-1 and TRBJ1-5; D is possibly TRBD1 (5 bases). The CDR3 extends over 16 amino acids. Trimming removed 2 bases from V and 0 bases from J, with 11 bases in between. The germline V gene encodes CDR1 MGHRA and CDR2 YSYEKL.

V gene TRBV2 combines with J gene TRBJ2-1, with 7 bases matching TRBD2. The CDR3 totals 12 residues. J gave up 6 bases and V 10 bases, and 6 bases lay outside the gene matches. Germline CDR1 SNHLY, CDR2 FYNNEI. DNA of the CDR3: TGTGCCACCCCTGGGGGGGGCAATGAGCAGTTCTTC. Its protein product is CATPGGGNEQFF.

This chain joins TRBV27 and TRBJ1-5; no firm D call. Per the germline V gene, CDR1 is MNHEY and CDR2 is SMNVEV (reference sequence). V was clipped by 7 bases and J by 2 bases, with 15 bases between them. This CDR3 spans 15 amino acids. The CDR3 spells CASTENGYGNQPQHF. The CDR3 bases are TGTGCCAGCACCGAAAACGGGTACGGCAATCAGCCCCAGCATTTT.

Comments on this clone: Other DNA sequences within the sample encode an identical CDR3. The chain employs TRBV7-9 and TRBJ2-7; D remains ambiguous. The CDR3 is 11 residues long. V lost 0 bases to trimming and J lost 5 bases, with 2 bases between them. CDR1 is SEHNR, CDR2 FQNEAQ, per germline (reference sequence). In DNA, the CDR3 is TGTGCCAGCAGCTTAGCACACGAGCAGTACTTC. Encoded protein: CASSLAHEQYF.